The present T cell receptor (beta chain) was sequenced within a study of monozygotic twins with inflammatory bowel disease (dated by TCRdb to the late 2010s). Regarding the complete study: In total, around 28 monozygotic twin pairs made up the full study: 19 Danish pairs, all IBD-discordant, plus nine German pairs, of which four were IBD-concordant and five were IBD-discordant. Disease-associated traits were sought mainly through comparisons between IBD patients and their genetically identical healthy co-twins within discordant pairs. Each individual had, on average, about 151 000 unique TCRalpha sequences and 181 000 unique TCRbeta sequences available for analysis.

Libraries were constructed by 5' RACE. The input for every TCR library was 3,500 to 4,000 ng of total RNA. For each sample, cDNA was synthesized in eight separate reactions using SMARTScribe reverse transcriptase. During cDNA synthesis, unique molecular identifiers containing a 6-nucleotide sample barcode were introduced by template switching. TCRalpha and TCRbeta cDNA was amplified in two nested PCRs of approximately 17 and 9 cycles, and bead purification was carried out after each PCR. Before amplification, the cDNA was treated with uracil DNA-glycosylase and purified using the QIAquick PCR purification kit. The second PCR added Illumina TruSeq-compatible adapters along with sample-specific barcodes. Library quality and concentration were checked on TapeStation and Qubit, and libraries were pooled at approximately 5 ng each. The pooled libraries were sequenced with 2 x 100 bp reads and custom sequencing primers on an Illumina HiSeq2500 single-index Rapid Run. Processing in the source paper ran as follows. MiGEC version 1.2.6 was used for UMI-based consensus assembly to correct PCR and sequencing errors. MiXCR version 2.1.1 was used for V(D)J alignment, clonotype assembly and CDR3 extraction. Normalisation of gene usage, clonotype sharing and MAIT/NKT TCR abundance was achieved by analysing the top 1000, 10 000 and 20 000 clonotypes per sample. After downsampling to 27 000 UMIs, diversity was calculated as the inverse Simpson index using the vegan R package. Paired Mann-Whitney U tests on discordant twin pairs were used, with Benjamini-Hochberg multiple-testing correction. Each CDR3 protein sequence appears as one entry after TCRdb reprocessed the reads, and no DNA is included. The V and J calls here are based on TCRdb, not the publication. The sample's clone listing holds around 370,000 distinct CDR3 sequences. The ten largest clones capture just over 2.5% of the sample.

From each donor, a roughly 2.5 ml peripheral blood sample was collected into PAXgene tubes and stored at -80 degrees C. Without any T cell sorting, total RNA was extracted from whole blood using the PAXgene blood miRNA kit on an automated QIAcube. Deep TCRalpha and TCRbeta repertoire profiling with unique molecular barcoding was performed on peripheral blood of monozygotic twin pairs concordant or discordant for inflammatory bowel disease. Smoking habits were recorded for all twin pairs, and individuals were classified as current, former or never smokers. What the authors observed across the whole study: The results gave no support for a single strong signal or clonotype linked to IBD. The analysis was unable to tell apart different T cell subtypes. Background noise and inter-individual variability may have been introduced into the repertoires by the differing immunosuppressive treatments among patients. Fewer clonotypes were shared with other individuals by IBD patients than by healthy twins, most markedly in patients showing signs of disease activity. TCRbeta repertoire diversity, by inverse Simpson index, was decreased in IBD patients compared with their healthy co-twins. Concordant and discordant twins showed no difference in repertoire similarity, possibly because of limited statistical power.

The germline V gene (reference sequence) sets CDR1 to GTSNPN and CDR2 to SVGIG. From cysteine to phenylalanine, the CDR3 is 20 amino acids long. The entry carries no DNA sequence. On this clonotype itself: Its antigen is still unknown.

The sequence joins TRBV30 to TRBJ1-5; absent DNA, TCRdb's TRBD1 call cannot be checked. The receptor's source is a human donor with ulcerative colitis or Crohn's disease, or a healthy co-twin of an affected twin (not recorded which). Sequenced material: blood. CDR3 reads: CAWNKASPGVLNLGNQPQHF.